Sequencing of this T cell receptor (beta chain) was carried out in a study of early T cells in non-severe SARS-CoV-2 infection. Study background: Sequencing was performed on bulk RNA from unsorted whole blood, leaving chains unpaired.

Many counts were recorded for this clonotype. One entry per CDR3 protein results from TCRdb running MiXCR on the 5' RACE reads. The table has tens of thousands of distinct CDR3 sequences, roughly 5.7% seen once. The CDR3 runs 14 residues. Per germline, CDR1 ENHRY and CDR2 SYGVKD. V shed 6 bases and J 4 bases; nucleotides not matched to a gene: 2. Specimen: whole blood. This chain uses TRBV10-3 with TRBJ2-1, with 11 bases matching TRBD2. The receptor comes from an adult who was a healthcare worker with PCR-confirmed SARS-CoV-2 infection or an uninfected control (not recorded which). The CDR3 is CAISVAGGYNEQFF. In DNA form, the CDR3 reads TGTGCCATCAGCGTAGCGGGAGGGTACAATGAGCAGTTCTTC.